This T cell receptor (beta chain) was sequenced for a study of shared clonotypes between healthy human individuals. Study observations and caveats: Naive subsets generally had larger estimated richness than memory subsets. At large depth, rarefaction still showed sorted-subset sequencing to be incomplete.

V was clipped by 0 bases and J by 8 bases; unmatched bases: 7. In germline, CDR1 is MNHNS, CDR2 SASEGT. The CDR3 runs to 16 residues. Naive CD8 cells, CD45RO-negative and positively selected for CCR7, excluded terminally differentiated effector memory CD45RA+ cells. A note on this clone: The antigen is undetermined.

Every subset's genomic DNA went evenly onto several immunoSEQ plates. Assay: immunoSEQ multiplex PCR; the TCRdb copy retains only in-frame clones and omits some. Of about 2 million clones detected, roughly 94% appear once; the ten largest clones hold about 1.1%. This chain uses TRBV6-1 with TRBJ2-4; 10 positions agree with TRBD1. This sequence originates from a man aged 18 to 29 in good health. The specimen sequenced was naive CD8+ T cells sorted from blood. The CDR3 loop is CASSEALGQGDDIQYF. In DNA, the CDR3 is TGTGCCAGCAGTGAAGCGCTCGGACAGGGGGATGACATTCAGTACTTC.